This is a list of T cell receptor beta chains from one sample in a study of blood T cell repertoires in COVID-19. Profiled with immunoSEQ multiplex PCR; TCRdb holds only in-frame clones, not every one. The sample yields 380,000 or so clones, nearly 90% seen once. The source material was PBMCs or T cells enriched from blood (not recorded which). The receptor set was obtained from a woman aged 35 to 49 with acute COVID-19. CDR3s include the opening cysteine and the closing phenylalanine or tryptophan. A D gene is named only where the DNA matches it firmly.

D	V	J	CDR3
NA	TRBV18	TRBJ1-1	CASSPRGKADTEAFF
NA	TRBV2	TRBJ2-2	CASSVDSSSNTGELFF
NA	TRBV11-2	TRBJ1-1	CASSLDRWGGPNTEAFF
NA	TRBV30	TRBJ1-1	CAWRDDSLLNTEAFF
TRBD1	TRBV19	TRBJ2-6	CASSVDRAGANVLTF
NA	TRBV19	TRBJ2-7	CASSKTGPSKEQYF
NA	TRBV9	TRBJ2-1	CASRGGQNQDEQFF
NA	TRBV5-6	TRBJ2-5	CASSLEGGAETQYF
TRBD1	TRBV3-1/TRBV3-2	TRBJ1-2	CASSQEGTAYGYTF
TRBD1	TRBV11-3	TRBJ2-1	CASSTGNRGDEQFF
TRBD2	TRBV3-1/TRBV3-2	TRBJ2-3	CASSNRAGGTDTQYF
NA	TRBV4-1	TRBJ1-3	CASSQELALSGNTIYF
TRBD1	TRBV7-2	TRBJ1-3	CASSLGGTGFSGNTIYF
NA	TRBV21-1	TRBJ2-7	CASSKGTPYEQYF
NA	TRBV25-1	TRBJ1-2	CASSEVAGYGYTF
NA	TRBV29-1	TRBJ2-3	CSVDGSLSSATDTQYF
TRBD1	TRBV5-1	TRBJ2-7	CASSLAGGYGYEQYF
NA	TRBV4-1	TRBJ2-1	CASSQGAGEQFF
TRBD1	TRBV5-4	TRBJ2-5	CASSQTGQPQETQYF
NA	TRBV24-1	TRBJ2-2	CATSSSPNTGELFF
NA	TRBV18	TRBJ1-1	CASSMDRNSEAFF
NA	TRBV5-4	TRBJ2-7	CASKRDPLNEQYF
TRBD1	TRBV2	TRBJ1-4	CASIRDRFNEKLFF
TRBD1	TRBV28	TRBJ1-1	CASSFIMAGGWDTEAFF
TRBD1	TRBV2	TRBJ1-2	CASSARTGGRYGYTF
NA	TRBV7-2	TRBJ2-1	CASSLVVINEQFF
TRBD2	TRBV5-1	TRBJ2-7	CASSLGSGGTYEQYF
NA	TRBV9	TRBJ2-7	CASSAHGGSYEQYF
TRBD2	TRBV3-1/TRBV3-2	TRBJ2-3	CASSQGTSGHNGDTQYF
NA	TRBV7-9	TRBJ2-2	CASSSGNTGELFF
NA	TRBV3-1/TRBV3-2	TRBJ1-2	CASSQDFAGLRGYTF
NA	TRBV5-1	TRBJ1-5	CASSLGANQPQHF
NA	TRBV11-2	TRBJ1-4	CASANGETHEKLFF
TRBD1	TRBV15	TRBJ1-1	CATSRENDRVAFF
TRBD2	TRBV3-1/TRBV3-2	TRBJ2-7	CASSQGTSGRSYEQYF
NA	TRBV29-1	TRBJ1-5	CSVAGGGQPQHF
TRBD2	TRBV18	TRBJ2-1	CASSLGLAGSYNEQFF
TRBD1	TRBV5-6	TRBJ1-2	CASSSRQGAFGYTF
NA	TRBV25-1	TRBJ1-1	CASRADGHTEAFF
TRBD1	TRBV19	TRBJ1-6	CAGGQGNSYNSPLHF
TRBD2	TRBV5-6	TRBJ2-2	CASSFMTSGVASTGELFF
NA	TRBV6-5	TRBJ1-6	CASSYSGGGPPLHF
NA	TRBV30	TRBJ1-4	CAWSYGGDGEKLFF
TRBD1	TRBV24-1	TRBJ2-3	CATSGPLAGQVPDTQYF
TRBD2	TRBV10-2	TRBJ2-3	CASSGLAGGLDTQYF
NA	TRBV6-5	TRBJ2-7	CASRDMDYAYEQYF